The 17 T cell receptor beta chains reported below all come from one sample, sequenced in a study of T cells in Graves' hyperthyroidism and ophthalmopathy. Researchers amplified the TCR beta CDR3 regions from RNA transcripts. First-round RT-PCR of the TCR CDR3 relied on the HTBI primer set. TCRdb reprocessed the multiplex PCR reads via MiXCR and lists one record per CDR3 protein. The sample shows 500,000 to 650,000 distinct CDR3 sequences, roughly 14% of them seen only once. The source material was blood. These receptors originate from a woman in her fifties or sixties with Graves' ophthalmopathy.

The gene calls are TRBV4-3 and TRBJ2-3; 14 positions agree with TRBD2. With 0 bases clipped from V and 3 bases from J, the junction kept 8 bases outside the gene matches. Germline loops: CDR1 LGHNA, CDR2 YSLEER. The CDR3 has 19 residues. CDR3 loop: CASSQDTGTSGSYTDTQYF. CDR3 nucleotide sequence: TGCGCCAGCAGCCAAGATACGGGGACTAGCGGGAGTTATACAGATACGCAGTATTTT.

In this sample, this clonotype turned up many times. The chain joins TRBV18 to TRBJ2-7, with a tentative D call TRBD1 (6 bases). CDR3 length: 14 amino acids. The V end was cut by 3 bases, the J end by 3 bases, with 12 bases between. From germline, CDR1 is KGHSH and CDR2 LQKENI. CDR3 in amino acids: CASSPGSRGYEQYF. In DNA form, the CDR3 reads TGTGCCAGCTCACCGGGCTCCAGGGGCTACGAGCAGTACTTC. The whole variable domain, filled in from reference TRBV18 and TRBJ2-7, reads NAGVMQNPRHLVRRRGQEARLRCSPMKGHSHVYWYRQLPEEGLKFMVYLQKENIIDESGMPKERFSAEFPKEGPSILRIQQVVRGDSAAYFCASSPGSRGYEQYFGPGTRLTVT.

This clonotype occurred many times. This chain links TRBV2 with TRBJ2-7; D gene ambiguous. The CDR3 covers 13 residues. Trimming removed 1 base from V and 3 bases from J, with 7 bases in between. Germline V gene lookup returns CDR1 SNHLY and CDR2 FYNNEI. The CDR3 DNA follows: TGTGCCAGCAGTGAAGTTAGAAGCTACGAGCAGTACTTC. This encodes CASSEVRSYEQYF.

This clonotype showed up many times. This chain joins TRBV12-3 or TRBV12-4 and TRBJ2-1; perhaps TRBD2 as D (5 bases). V was clipped by 3 bases and J by 8 bases, with 17 bases between them. The CDR3 sequence is 15 residues long. For the CDR3, the DNA is TGTGCCAGCAGTTTGTTTTTGCGGGTGGGCGATGAGCAGTTCTTC. Translation gives CASSLFLRVGDEQFF.

This clonotype came up many times. V gene TRBV6-2 or TRBV6-3 combines with J gene TRBJ2-1, with D maybe TRBD2 (5 bases). This CDR3 comprises 11 residues. Trimming cost V 3 bases and J 14 bases, with 11 bases left between them. The V gene's germline CDR1 is MNHEY and CDR2 SVGEGT. This chain's CDR3 is CASSYLRDEFF. The CDR3 nucleotides are TGTGCCAGCAGTTATCTCCGGGATGAGTTCTTC.

This clonotype was found many times. The chain recombines TRBV27 with TRBJ2-4; tentatively, D is TRBD2 (5 bases). Trimming pared 2 bases from V and 0 bases from J, leaving 8 bases between. The germline V gene encodes CDR1 MNHEY and CDR2 SMNVEV (reference sequence). The CDR3 has 15 residues. The CDR3 loop reads CASSLGRGAKNIQYF. The CDR3 DNA sequence: TGTGCCAGCAGTTTAGGCCGGGGAGCCAAAAACATTCAGTACTTC.

Many counts were recorded for this clonotype. The gene calls are TRBV30 and TRBJ1-4; no firm D call. Germline CDR1 and CDR2: GTSNPN and SVGIG (reference sequence). The CDR3 has 10 residues. V was trimmed by 3 bases and J by 11 bases, leaving 7 bases between them. CDR3 sequence reads: CAWSNTKLFF. In DNA, the CDR3 is TGTGCCTGGAGCAACACGAAACTGTTTTTT. The whole variable domain, filled in from reference TRBV30 and TRBJ1-4, reads SQTIHQWPATLVQPVGSPLSLECTVEGTSNPNLYWYRQAAGRGLQLLFYSVGIGQISSEVPQNLSASRPQDRQFILSSKKLLLSDSGFYLCAWSNTKLFFGSGTQLSVL.

This clonotype was seen ten or more times. CDR3 in DNA: TGTGCCAGCAGCTTGGGTGAGGGCGGGAGGTTCTTCGAGCAGTACTTC. Translation gives CASSLGEGGRFFEQYF. The gene calls are TRBV7-2 and TRBJ2-7; TRBD2 agrees at 8 bases. This CDR3 has 16 amino acids. Unmatched junction bases numbered 13, after V lost 3 bases and J lost 6 bases. CDR1 is SGHTA and CDR2 is FQGNSA in the germline V gene.

This chain links TRBV19 with TRBJ1-2; D uncertain. V lost 2 bases, J lost 3 bases, and 4 bases lay in between. Germline V gene sequence: CDR1 LNHDA, CDR2 SQIVND (reference sequence). The CDR3 sequence is 12 residues long. CDR3 amino acids: CASSITDYGYTF. In DNA form, the CDR3 reads TGTGCCAGTAGTATAACAGACTATGGCTACACCTTC.

This clonotype appeared many times. V gene TRBV5-1 combines with J gene TRBJ2-3; the match to TRBD1 covers 7 bases. From germline, CDR1 is SGHRS and CDR2 YFSETQ. Trimming at V came to 4 bases and at J to 0 bases, leaving 5 bases not matched to a gene. The CDR3 has 15 residues. DNA of the CDR3: TGCGCCAGCAGCCCAGGACAGGCTAGCACAGATACGCAGTATTTT. The encoded protein is CASSPGQASTDTQYF.

In this sample, this clonotype turned up a few times. This chain links TRBV6-2 or TRBV6-3 with TRBJ2-3; 8 bases are shared with TRBD2. There are 14 residues in the CDR3. Germline-derived CDR1 and CDR2 are MNHEY and SVGEGT. V shed 2 bases, J shed 5 bases, and the junction held 3 bases outside the gene matches. The CDR3 loop is CASSYVLAGDTQYF. As DNA, the CDR3 is TGTGCCAGCAGTTACGTCCTAGCGGGAGATACGCAGTATTTT.

This chain links TRBV11-3 with TRBJ2-2; the D is unclear. CDR1 is SGHNT, CDR2 YENEEA, per germline. The ends were cut back, 0 bases at V and 7 bases at J, with 6 bases in the middle. This CDR3 spans 13 amino acids. For the CDR3, the DNA is TGTGCCAGCAGCTTAGAGACAAGCGGGGAGCTGTTTTTT. Protein: CASSLETSGELFF.

V usage is TRBV29-1 and J usage is TRBJ1-3; D possibly corresponds to TRBD1 (5 bases). Germline V gene data show CDR1 as SQVTM and CDR2 as ANQGSEA. V was shortened by 6 bases and J by 0 bases, with 18 bases between the two germline ends. The CDR3 spans 16 residues. CDR3 nucleotide sequence: TGCAGCGTGCTCGACCCGGGACGCACCTCTGGAAACACCATATATTTT. This gives the protein CSVLDPGRTSGNTIYF.

This clonotype has ten or more counts. This chain connects TRBV6-5 to TRBJ2-2, with a tentative D call TRBD2 (6 bases). Germline CDR1 and CDR2: MNHEY and SVGAGI. Trimming removed 0 bases at V and 5 bases at J, with 7 bases between. The CDR3 spans 14 residues. The CDR3 loop is CASSYSGGTGELFF. The CDR3 DNA reads as TGTGCCAGCAGTTACTCTGGAGGGACCGGGGAGCTGTTTTTT.

This clonotype occurred many times. This chain uses TRBV7-9 with TRBJ2-7, with 9 bases aligning to TRBD1. Germline-derived CDR1 and CDR2 are SEHNR and FQNEAQ (reference sequence). V was clipped by 8 bases and J by 3 bases; unmatched bases: 11. This CDR3 comprises 15 residues. CDR3 sequence (DNA): TGTGCCAGCGGCCACCGGGACAGGGTTTTCTACGAGCAGTACTTC. Amino acids: CASGHRDRVFYEQYF.

This clonotype was detected a few times. CDR3 protein: CSGKGGYEQYF. Here the CDR3 DNA reads TGCAGCGGTAAAGGGGGCTACGAGCAGTACTTC. The chain has TRBV29-1 and TRBJ2-7, with D tentatively TRBD1 (6 bases). The CDR3 has 11 amino acids. Trimming took 7 bases from V and 3 from J, leaving 10 bases between them. CDR1 and CDR2 (germline): SQVTM, ANQGSEA.

This clonotype was found a few times. V and J are TRBV6-2 or TRBV6-3 and TRBJ2-1, with D maybe TRBD1 (6 bases). Germline V gives CDR1 MNHEY, CDR2 SVGEGT. V was trimmed by 6 bases and J by 3 bases, leaving 21 bases between them. The CDR3 covers 17 residues. CDR3 sequence reads: CASSGKRTGSLYNEQFF. CDR3 DNA: TGTGCCAGCAGCGGAAAAAGAACAGGGTCCCTCTACAATGAGCAGTTCTTC.